These 30 T cell receptor beta chains came from one sample sequenced in a study of response to subunit inactivated influenza vaccine. Each CDR3 protein gets one entry after TCRdb re-called the RT-PCR reads with MiXCR. The table lists a few hundred thousand distinct CDR3 sequences, less than 15% of them singletons. Specimen: PBMCs from blood, collected 11 to 12 days after vaccination. These TCRs come from a man aged 45-65 years who received an inactivated influenza vaccine.

The chain combines TRBV7-9 with TRBJ2-5; 11 bases align to TRBD2. The germline gives CDR1 SEHNR, CDR2 FQNEAQ (reference sequence). CDR3 size: 15 residues. With 3 bases clipped from V and 5 bases from J, the junction kept 5 bases outside the gene matches. Here the CDR3 reads CASSFTSGGAETQYF. The CDR3 DNA sequence: TGTGCCAGCAGCTTTACTAGCGGGGGCGCGGAGACCCAGTACTTC.

The gene calls are TRBV29-1 and TRBJ1-2, with 7 nucleotides matching TRBD1. The CDR3 loop spans 12 amino acids. V was pared by 6 bases and J by 4 bases, with 5 bases of the junction left unmatched. Germline V CDR1 and CDR2: SQVTM, ANQGSEA. CDR3 in DNA: TGCAGCGTCCGGTGGGACAGCTATGGCTACACCTTC. It specifies CSVRWDSYGYTF.

This sequence joins TRBV5-1 and TRBJ2-5; 8 bases are shared with TRBD2. V was pared by 0 bases and J by 4 bases, with 5 bases of the junction left unmatched. Germline CDR1 SGHRS, CDR2 YFSETQ. CDR3 length equals 15 residues. The CDR3 coding sequence is TGCGCCAGCAGCTTGGGACCAGCGGGAGCAGAGACCCAGTACTTC. Its protein product is CASSLGPAGAETQYF. Filled out from reference TRBV5-1 and TRBJ2-5, the complete variable domain reads KAGVTQTPRYLIKTRGQQVTLSCSPISGHRSVSWYQQTPGQGLQFLFEYFSETQRNKGNFPGRFSGRQFSNSRSEMNVSTLELGDSALYLCASSLGPAGAETQYFGPGTRLLVL.

In its sample, this clonotype was seen many times. The rearrangement uses TRBV7-8 and TRBJ2-3; D unclear. The CDR3 has 11 amino acids. In germline, CDR1 is SGHVS, CDR2 FQNEAQ. V lost 3 bases and J lost 6, with 4 bases in between. CDR3 bases: TGTGCCAGCAGCTTGATGGATACGCAGTATTTT. It specifies CASSLMDTQYF. Full variable domain (missing parts from reference TRBV7-8 and TRBJ2-3): GAGVSQSPRYKVAKRGQDVALRCDPISGHVSLFWYQQALGQGPEFLTYFQNEAQLDKSGLPSDRFFAERPEGSVSTLKIQRTQQEDSAVYLCASSLMDTQYFGPGTRLTVL.

This clonotype was found many times. The chain has TRBV7-9 and TRBJ2-7; 7 bases map to TRBD1. The V gene's germline CDR1 is SEHNR and CDR2 FQNEAQ (reference sequence). The CDR3 covers 13 residues. The J segment lost 5 bases and the V segment lost 5 bases, leaving 6 bases of the junction unmatched. CDR3 DNA: TGTGCCAGCAGCCGCGACAGGGTCGACGAGCAGTACTTC. The encoded protein is CASSRDRVDEQYF.

There are a few counts of this clonotype. This chain links TRBV3-1 with TRBJ1-3; no clear D gene. Germline V gene lookup returns CDR1 LGHDT and CDR2 YNNKEL (reference sequence). The ends were cut back, 4 bases at V and 3 bases at J, with 10 bases in the middle. The CDR3 is 14 residues long. Here the CDR3 DNA reads TGTGCCAGCAGCCGTGCGGGTGGTGGAAACACCATATATTTT. It codes for CASSRAGGGNTIYF.

The chain has TRBV6-5 and TRBJ1-1; 7 nucleotides align to TRBD1. There are 16 residues in the CDR3. The germline gives CDR1 MNHEY, CDR2 SVGAGI. J lost 8 bases, V lost 2 bases, and 14 bases had no gene match. In DNA, the CDR3 is TGTGCCAGCAGTTACCCTCCCTCGACAGGGCTCGGCGAAGCTTTCTTT. Protein: CASSYPPSTGLGEAFF.

The chain carries TRBV6-2 or TRBV6-3 and TRBJ2-7; a weak D match, TRBD1 (6 bases). CDR3 length: 18 amino acids. Germline loops: CDR1 MNHEY, CDR2 SVGEGT. Trimming took 7 bases from V and 6 from J, leaving 31 bases between them. CDR3 sequence reads: CASTQLLGIRGISSEQYF. The DNA of the CDR3 is TGTGCCAGCACCCAACTCCTGGGAATTAGGGGGATATCATCCGAGCAGTACTTC.

This chain joins TRBV24-1 and TRBJ1-2; the D gene is possibly TRBD1 (5 bases). Trimming cost V 9 bases and J 4 bases, with 17 bases left between them. CDR1 and CDR2 (germline): KGHDR, SFDVKD. The CDR3 is made up of 14 amino acids. The CDR3 reads CATSDAGQLYGYTF. The CDR3 nucleotides are TGTGCCACCTCTGACGCTGGACAACTCTATGGCTACACCTTC.

The rearrangement uses TRBV3-1 and TRBJ1-1, with D perhaps matching TRBD1 (5 bases). This CDR3 comprises 13 residues. Germline V gene lookup returns CDR1 LGHDT and CDR2 YNNKEL (reference sequence). The V end lost 4 bases, the J end lost 5 bases, and 11 bases lay between the germline ends. CDR3 sequence reads: CASSLGGQTEAFF. DNA for the CDR3: TGTGCCAGCAGCCTCGGGGGTCAGACTGAAGCTTTCTTT.

This clonotype was found a few times. The chain employs TRBV15 and TRBJ2-2; weak D call: TRBD1 (5 bases). CDR3 length equals 17 residues. V lost 0 bases and J lost 2, with 13 bases in between. Germline CDR1 and CDR2: LNHNV and YYDKDF (reference sequence). CDR3 coding DNA: TGTGCCACCAGCAGAGATCGAGGACAACTCAACACCGGGGAGCTGTTTTTT. This codes for CATSRDRGQLNTGELFF.

This clonotype was observed a few times. The chain uses TRBV20-1 and TRBJ2-5, with TRBD1 matching 10 bases. The V and J ends lost 2 bases and 5 bases, in that order; junction bases with no gene match: 8. Looked up from germline, CDR1 is DFQATT and CDR2 is SNEGSKA (reference sequence). There are 15 residues in the CDR3. This chain's CDR3 is CSARRGTGVAETQYF. The CDR3 DNA sequence: TGCAGTGCTAGAAGGGGGACAGGGGTTGCCGAGACCCAGTACTTC.

The chain couples TRBV29-1 to TRBJ1-1; tentatively, D is TRBD1 (5 bases). Trimming shortened V by 3 bases and J by 5 bases, and 13 bases separated the two germline ends. CDR3 length: 13 amino acids. Germline V gene lookup returns CDR1 SQVTM and CDR2 ANQGSEA. CDR3 sequence reads: CSVDIGRGTEAFF. The DNA for the CDR3 is TGCAGCGTTGACATCGGGAGGGGAACTGAAGCTTTCTTT.

The V call is TRBV20-1, the J call TRBJ2-2; 7 nucleotides align to TRBD1. Germline values: CDR1 DFQATT, CDR2 SNEGSKA (reference sequence). V lost 5 bases and J lost 6; bases outside the gene matches: 6. This CDR3 is 13 amino acids long. The CDR3 bases are TGCAGTGCTTTACAGGGGAAGTCCGGGGAGCTGTTTTTT. Its translation is CSALQGKSGELFF.

The chain carries TRBV7-9 and TRBJ2-2; D ambiguous. The CDR3 has 14 amino acids. Per the germline V gene, CDR1 is SEHNR and CDR2 is FQNEAQ (reference sequence). Trimming pared 3 bases from V and 3 bases from J, leaving 8 bases between. The CDR3 here is CASSLNTYTGELFF. CDR3 bases: TGTGCCAGCAGCTTGAACACCTACACCGGGGAGCTGTTTTTT.

The chain couples TRBV5-1 to TRBJ2-7, with D possibly TRBD1 on 7 matching bases. Germline CDR1 and CDR2: SGHRS and YFSETQ. V lost 0 bases and J 4 bases, leaving 14 bases between the germline ends. The CDR3 is 15 residues long. The CDR3 nucleotides read TGCGCCAGCAGCTTGGCTGGAGGGGGCGCGTACGAGCAGTACTTC. This codes for CASSLAGGGAYEQYF.

This clonotype occurred a few times. V gene TRBV25-1 combines with J gene TRBJ1-6, with D unresolved. The CDR3 is 13 residues long. CDR1 is MGHDK, CDR2 SYGVNS, per germline. Trimming cost V 3 bases and J 7 bases, with 7 bases left between them. The CDR3 sequence is CASSDQDNSPLHF. The CDR3 DNA is TGTGCCAGCAGTGATCAAGACAATTCACCCCTCCACTTT.

Only a few counts were recorded for this clonotype. The rearrangement joins TRBV2 to TRBJ1-3, with a tentative D call TRBD1 (6 bases). With 6 bases removed from V and 0 bases from J, the gap between germline ends came to 12 bases. The CDR3 extends over 15 amino acids. Per germline, CDR1 SNHLY and CDR2 FYNNEI. The CDR3 sequence: CASSPGHNSGNTIYF. CDR3 sequence (DNA): TGTGCCAGCAGCCCGGGACATAACTCTGGAAACACCATATATTTT.

The sample holds a few counts of this clonotype. The chain uses TRBV12-3 or TRBV12-4 and TRBJ1-5; 9 bases fit TRBD1. This CDR3 contains 15 residues. The trim removed 6 bases at V and 3 bases at J, leaving 6 bases unmatched. CDR3 coding DNA: TGTGCCAGCAGACCTGGGACAGGGAACAATCAGCCCCAGCATTTT. It is translated as CASRPGTGNNQPQHF.

This clonotype was counted many times. The chain has TRBV20-1 and TRBJ2-7; D remains unclear. Trimming took off 6 bases at V and 6 bases at J, with 15 bases between the two ends. Germline CDR1 is DFQATT and CDR2 is SNEGSKA (reference sequence). This CDR3 contains 12 residues. Here the CDR3 reads CSAIPKFGEQYF. In DNA, the CDR3 is TGCAGTGCGATCCCGAAATTCGGCGAGCAGTACTTC.

The chain is built from TRBV7-9 and TRBJ2-1; no firm D call. CDR1 SEHNR and CDR2 FQNEAQ come from the germline V gene (reference sequence). The CDR3 extends over 15 amino acids. V was clipped by 5 bases and J by 8 bases, with 19 bases between them. The CDR3 nucleotides read TGTGCCAGCAGCCCCGCAGCTGGAGTGTCGGATGAGCAGTTCTTC. Protein: CASSPAAGVSDEQFF.

The table lists this clonotype with a few counts. V is TRBV12-3 or TRBV12-4 and J is TRBJ2-1; TRBD1 aligns across 10 bases. V gave up 5 bases and J gave up 7 bases; unmatched junction bases: 8. The CDR3 length is 15 residues. The CDR3 bases are TGTGCCAGCAGTCCGACGGGACAGGGGCTGAATGAGCAGTTCTTC. It codes for CASSPTGQGLNEQFF.

There are a few counts of this clonotype. The V gene is TRBV4-1, the J gene TRBJ2-7; D call uncertain. CDR1 is MGHRA and CDR2 is YSYEKL in the germline V gene. The CDR3 loop spans 15 amino acids. The V gene lost 1 base and the J gene lost 0 bases, with 10 bases spanning the gap. The DNA for the CDR3 is TGCGCCAGCAGCCAAGTAAGTTCAGCCTCCTACGAGCAGTACTTC. Its translation: CASSQVSSASYEQYF.

The rearrangement links TRBV28 to TRBJ2-5, with 8 bases fitting TRBD1. The CDR3 extends over 13 amino acids. V was pared by 5 bases and J by 5 bases, with 4 bases of the junction left unmatched. Germline lookup yields CDR1 MDHEN and CDR2 SYDVKM. The CDR3 reads CASSQGALETQYF. CDR3 DNA sequence: TGTGCCAGCAGTCAGGGGGCTTTGGAGACCCAGTACTTC.

The rearrangement links TRBV12-3 or TRBV12-4 to TRBJ2-3; 10 bases match TRBD2. The CDR3 runs to 15 residues. The ends lost 6 bases at V and 2 bases at J; junction bases unmatched: 5. The CDR3 protein is CASRPSGGSTDTQYF. In DNA, the CDR3 is TGTGCCAGCAGGCCTAGCGGGGGATCCACAGATACGCAGTATTTT.

The chain joins TRBV15 to TRBJ2-2; no firm D call. This CDR3 has 16 residues. V lost 4 bases and J lost 1, with 13 bases in between. Germline CDR1 is LNHNV and CDR2 is YYDKDF (reference sequence). The CDR3 coding sequence is TGTGCCACCAGCAATGGAAGCTTCTGGAACACCGGGGAGCTGTTTTTT. Protein: CATSNGSFWNTGELFF.

This clonotype has just a few counts. The chain carries TRBV30 and TRBJ2-7; 11 nucleotides line up with TRBD2. Trimming cost V 0 bases and J 4 bases; bases outside gene matches: 5. This CDR3 region has 15 residues. CDR1 GTSNPN and CDR2 SVGIG come from the germline V gene (reference sequence). The CDR3 DNA reads as TGTGCCTGGAGTGTGACTAGCGGGGTCAAGTACGAGCAGTACTTC. Translating it yields CAWSVTSGVKYEQYF.

There are a few counts of this clonotype. The chain carries TRBV20-1 and TRBJ2-7; 8 bases map to TRBD1. This CDR3 is 14 amino acids long. Germline lookup yields CDR1 DFQATT and CDR2 SNEGSKA (reference sequence). J gave up 1 base and V 3 bases, and 5 bases lay outside the gene matches. CDR3 DNA sequence: TGCAGTGCTAGGGACAGGGTGGGATCCTACGAGCAGTACTTC. Translating it yields CSARDRVGSYEQYF.

The chain links TRBV9 to TRBJ2-2; TRBD1 aligns across 7 bases. Trimming cost V 3 bases and J 4 bases; bases outside gene matches: 9. Germline V CDR1 and CDR2: SGDLS, YYNGEE. The CDR3 sequence is 16 residues long. The CDR3: CASSDRQGPPTGELFF. The CDR3 coding sequence is TGTGCCAGCAGCGACAGACAGGGACCCCCCACCGGGGAGCTGTTTTTT. The complete variable domain, with remaining parts taken from reference TRBV9 and TRBJ2-2, reads DSGVTQTPKHLITATGQRVTLRCSPRSGDLSVYWYQQSLDQGLQFLIQYYNGEERAKGNILERFSAQQFPDLHSELNLSSLELGDSALYFCASSDRQGPPTGELFFGEGSRLTVL.

This clonotype was observed a few times. The CDR3 DNA follows: TGTGCCAGCAGCCACAGAACGTACGGGACTTGGGAGCAGTACTTC. It translates to CASSHRTYGTWEQYF. The chain carries TRBV7-8 and TRBJ2-7; TRBD2 is a possible D gene (6 bases). Per germline, CDR1 SGHVS and CDR2 FQNEAQ. V shed 5 bases and J shed 7 bases, with 21 bases lying between them. CDR3 length: 15 residues.